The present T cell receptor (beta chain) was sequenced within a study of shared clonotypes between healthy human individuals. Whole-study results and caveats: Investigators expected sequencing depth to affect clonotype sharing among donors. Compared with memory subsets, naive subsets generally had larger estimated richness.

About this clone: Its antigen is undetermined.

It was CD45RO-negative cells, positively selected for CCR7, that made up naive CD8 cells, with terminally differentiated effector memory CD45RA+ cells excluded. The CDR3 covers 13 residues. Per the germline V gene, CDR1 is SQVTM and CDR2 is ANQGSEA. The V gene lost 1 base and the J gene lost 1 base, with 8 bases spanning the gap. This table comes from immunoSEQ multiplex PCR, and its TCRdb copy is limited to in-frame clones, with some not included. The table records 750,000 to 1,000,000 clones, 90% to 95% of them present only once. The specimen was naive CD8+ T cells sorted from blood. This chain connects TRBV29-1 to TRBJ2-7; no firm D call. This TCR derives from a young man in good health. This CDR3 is CSVEVTESYEQYF. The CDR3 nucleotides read TGCAGCGTTGAAGTGACGGAATCCTACGAGCAGTACTTC.